This entry lists 17 T cell receptor beta chains sequenced from one sample in a study of T-cell reconstitution after alpha-beta-depleted transplantation in children. Unique molecular identifiers were incorporated during preparation of the TCRbeta library. TCRdb reanalysed the PCR reads using MiXCR and keeps one entry per CDR3 protein. The data contain about 460,000 distinct CDR3 sequences, about 10% of them singletons. Sequenced material: PBMCs, taken before TCRalphabeta/CD19-depleted stem cell transplant. These receptors came from a child aged 2-15 years with inherited bone marrow failure, due to receive a stem cell transplant.

This clonotype was seen repeatedly, ten times or more. V is TRBV2 and J is TRBJ2-1, with TRBD1 identical over 9 bases. The CDR3 is 12 residues long. Trimming cost V 9 bases and J 6 bases; bases outside gene matches: 3. The germline CDR1 and CDR2 sequences are SNHLY and FYNNEI. The CDR3 bases are TGTGCCAGTCGGACAGGGGCCAATGAGCAGTTCTTC. Protein: CASRTGANEQFF.

At least ten counts were recorded for this clonotype. V usage is TRBV7-2 and J usage is TRBJ1-5; D gene uncertain. There are 14 residues in the CDR3. Trimming removed 1 base from V and 2 bases from J, with 6 bases in between. The V gene's germline CDR1 is SGHTA and CDR2 FQGNSA. The CDR3 DNA sequence: TGTGCCAGCAGCTTAGACGCCGGCAATCAGCCCCAGCATTTT. This translates into CASSLDAGNQPQHF. Combining the CDR3 with reference TRBV7-2 and TRBJ1-5 gives the whole variable domain GAGVSQSPSNKVTEKGKDVELRCDPISGHTALYWYRQSLGQGLEFLIYFQGNSAPDKSGLPSDRFSAERTGGSVSTLTIQRTQQEDSAVYLCASSLDAGNQPQHFGDGTRLSIL.

This clonotype was recorded many times. This sequence joins TRBV12-3 or TRBV12-4 and TRBJ1-3; 8 bases fit TRBD1. With 6 bases clipped from V and 0 bases from J, the junction kept 4 bases outside the gene matches. This CDR3 is built from 15 residues. The CDR3 reads CASSRTGGSGNTIYF. The CDR3 region has the DNA TGTGCCAGCAGCCGAACAGGGGGCTCTGGAAACACCATATATTTT.

There are many counts of this clonotype. The chain links TRBV12-3 or TRBV12-4 to TRBJ1-1; 7 bases match TRBD1. V was pared by 4 bases and J by 2 bases, with 4 bases of the junction left unmatched. CDR3 length: 14 residues. DNA of the CDR3: TGTGCCAGCAGTTCCCGGGACAGTAACACTGAAGCTTTCTTT. This gives the protein CASSSRDSNTEAFF.

This clonotype was detected only a few times. The chain employs TRBV4-3 and TRBJ1-2, with 9 bases lining up with TRBD1. V shed 2 bases, J shed 3 bases, and the junction held 1 base outside the gene matches. The CDR3 is made up of 14 amino acids. Germline V gene data show CDR1 as LGHNA and CDR2 as YSLEER. CDR3 loop: CASSQRQGDYGYTF. For the CDR3, the DNA is TGCGCCAGCAGCCAACGACAGGGGGACTATGGCTACACCTTC.

The sample holds many counts of this clonotype. The rearrangement links TRBV5-1 to TRBJ1-4; D is ambiguous. The CDR3 loop spans 15 amino acids. Germline CDR1 is SGHRS and CDR2 is YFSETQ. Trimming removed 0 bases from V and 3 bases from J, with 9 bases in between. DNA for the CDR3: TGCGCCAGCAGCTTGGAGTGGCGGGCTAATGAAAAACTGTTTTTT. It encodes CASSLEWRANEKLFF.

V gene TRBV15 combines with J gene TRBJ2-1, with unresolved D. Trimming took off 4 bases at V and 0 bases at J, with 19 bases between the two ends. Germline CDR1 reads LNHNV; CDR2 reads YYDKDF (reference sequence). This CDR3 region has 18 residues. The CDR3 DNA reads as TGTGCCACCAGCATGGAAGGTACGAGCCTAGTCTCCTACAATGAGCAGTTCTTC. This codes for CATSMEGTSLVSYNEQFF. The complete variable domain, with remaining parts taken from reference TRBV15 and TRBJ2-1, reads DAMVIQNPRYQVTQFGKPVTLSCSQTLNHNVMYWYQQKSSQAPKLLFHYYDKDFNNEADTPDNFQSRRPNTSFCFLDIRSPGLGDTAMYLCATSMEGTSLVSYNEQFFGPGTRLTVL.

In this sample, this clonotype turned up many times. This chain connects TRBV29-1 to TRBJ2-5; possible D gene TRBD1, 6 bases. CDR1 is SQVTM and CDR2 is ANQGSEA in the germline V gene. V was pared by 6 bases and J by 2 bases, with 16 bases between. This CDR3 is built from 14 residues. CDR3 DNA: TGCAGCGTACAAAGGGGGACAATTCAAGAGACCCAGTACTTC. This encodes CSVQRGTIQETQYF.

The chain recombines TRBV9 with TRBJ2-7; 7 bases agree with TRBD1. There are 16 residues in the CDR3. V shed 4 bases, J shed 9 bases, and the junction held 19 bases outside the gene matches. The germline V gene encodes CDR1 SGDLS and CDR2 YYNGEE. CDR3: CASSPTPGQLPPGQYF. CDR3 DNA sequence: TGTGCCAGCAGCCCGACGCCGGGACAGCTACCTCCCGGGCAGTACTTC.

The chain carries TRBV21-1 and TRBJ1-1; the table gives TRBD1 as D, unverified against the DNA. TRBV21-1 is tagged as a pseudogene. This CDR3 spans 19 amino acids. The CDR3 DNA sequence: TGTGCCACCCTTAAACGGGGAAAGGGGCGCAGGGAGTGGAACACTGAAGCTTTCTTT. This codes for CATLKRGKGRREWNTEAFF.

There are many counts of this clonotype. This chain links TRBV21-1 with TRBJ2-7; the DNA was not used to check the table's D call, TRBD2. TRBV21-1 is shown as a pseudogene. The CDR3 contains 15 residues. CDR3 protein: CASSKAGLAGYEQYF. In DNA, the CDR3 is TGTGCCAGCAGCAAAGCGGGCCTAGCGGGCTACGAGCAGTACTTC.

Only a few counts were recorded for this clonotype. This rearrangement joins TRBV10-2 to TRBJ2-1; D tentatively fits TRBD1 or TRBD2 (5 bases each). The germline V gene encodes CDR1 WSHSY and CDR2 SAAADI. The V end lost 2 bases, the J end lost 8 bases, and 7 bases lay between the germline ends. This CDR3 comprises 12 residues. The CDR3 nucleotides read TGCGCCAGCAGTGAGGTGGGGGATGAGCAGTTCTTC. It specifies CASSEVGDEQFF.

This clonotype appeared many times. The chain links TRBV9 to TRBJ2-1; no reliable D call. The CDR3 is 11 amino acids. The V gene lost 7 bases and the J gene lost 4 bases, with 6 bases spanning the gap. Germline V gene sequence: CDR1 SGDLS, CDR2 YYNGEE. CDR3: CASARYNEQFF. The CDR3 nucleotides are TGTGCCAGCGCCCGGTACAATGAGCAGTTCTTC.

This clonotype has a count of ten or more. The chain recombines TRBV5-1 with TRBJ2-1; 8 bases are a match to TRBD1. The CDR3 runs to 15 residues. Germline V gene lookup returns CDR1 SGHRS and CDR2 YFSETQ. V lost 4 bases to trimming and J lost 7 bases; unmatched junction nucleotides: 10. CDR3 sequence: CASSPGQGDHNEQFF. CDR3 DNA sequence: TGCGCCAGCAGCCCCGGACAGGGCGATCATAATGAGCAGTTCTTC.

The chain recombines TRBV27 with TRBJ2-1; 9 nucleotides agree with TRBD1. The CDR3 runs 17 residues. Germline CDR1 reads MNHEY; CDR2 reads SMNVEV (reference sequence). V dropped 5 bases and J dropped 2; count of bases not matched to a gene: 10. CDR3 DNA sequence: TGTGCCAGCAGTCCCTTAGCCGGGACAGGGACCTACAATGAGCAGTTCTTC. This gives the protein CASSPLAGTGTYNEQFF.

The sample holds one count of this clonotype. Possible read error: a much larger clone is one base away. The gene calls are TRBV5-1 and TRBJ2-7; 8 nucleotides agree with TRBD2. The germline CDR1 and CDR2 sequences are SGHRS and YFSETQ. The V and J ends lost 3 bases and 2 bases, in that order; junction bases with no gene match: 10. The CDR3 contains 16 residues. The CDR3 reads CASSSVLADQAYEQYF. The DNA for the CDR3 is TGCGCCAGCAGCTCGGTACTAGCGGATCAAGCCTACGAGCAGTACTTC.

At least ten counts were recorded for this clonotype. The rearrangement uses TRBV7-8 and TRBJ1-2; D is unresolved. Germline CDR1 reads SGHVS; CDR2 reads FQNEAQ. V gave up 3 bases and J gave up 0 bases, with 11 bases separating them. The length of the CDR3 is 15 residues. CDR3 sequence (DNA): TGTGCCAGCAGCTTGGGGTTCGGGACTAACTATGGCTACACCTTC. It specifies CASSLGFGTNYGYTF.